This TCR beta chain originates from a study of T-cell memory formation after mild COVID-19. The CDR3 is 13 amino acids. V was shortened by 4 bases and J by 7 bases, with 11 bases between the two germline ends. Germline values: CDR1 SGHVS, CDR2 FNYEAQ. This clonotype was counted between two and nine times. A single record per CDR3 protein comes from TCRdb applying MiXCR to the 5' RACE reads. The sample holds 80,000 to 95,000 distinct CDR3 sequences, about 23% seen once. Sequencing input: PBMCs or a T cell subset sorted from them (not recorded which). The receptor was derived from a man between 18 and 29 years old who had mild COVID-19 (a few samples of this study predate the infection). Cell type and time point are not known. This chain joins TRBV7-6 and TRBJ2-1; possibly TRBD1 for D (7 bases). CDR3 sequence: CASSSRGRNEQFF. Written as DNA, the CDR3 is TGTGCCAGCAGCTCCAGGGGGAGGAATGAGCAGTTCTTC.